This T cell receptor beta chain appears in the sequencing data of a study of CD8 T cells in ankylosing spondylitis. Study-wide findings and caveats: Some motif variants had been reported before (in reactive arthritis synovial fluid and blood). Significant enrichment of disease-linked clones was reported in matched ankylosing spondylitis synovial fluid. What seemed typical of ankylosing spondylitis blood was a TCR beta motif built from 7 or 8 highly homologous variants.

Details on this clonotype: Its antigen is not known.

Trimming took off 4 bases at V and 4 bases at J, with 13 bases between the two ends. The germline V gene encodes CDR1 LGHDT and CDR2 YNNKEL (reference sequence). The CDR3 covers 14 residues. In making TCR beta libraries, quantitative 5'-RACE with molecular barcodes was used. MiXCR was run by TCRdb on the 5' RACE reads, yielding one entry per CDR3 protein. The sample consists of some 100,000 distinct CDR3 sequences, about 8.5% of them appearing once. Material for sequencing was blood, either unsorted or a sorted T cell fraction (not recorded which). The sequence derives from a male donor with ankylosing spondylitis or in good health (not recorded which). The V and J genes are TRBV3-1 and TRBJ2-5; possibly TRBD2 for D (7 bases). The CDR3 DNA sequence: TGTGCCAGCAGCCTGTACAGGGAGGGAGAGACCCAGTACTTC. Translating gives CASSLYREGETQYF.